This TCR beta chain emerged from a study of T-cell memory formation after mild COVID-19. From the 5' RACE reads, TCRdb called clonotypes with MiXCR, one entry per CDR3 protein. The sample yields approximately 190,000 distinct CDR3 sequences, around 16% seen once. General observations from the study: Nothing showed for sure that second-wave clones peaking on day 37 were SARS-CoV-2 specific.

The CDR3 is made up of 11 amino acids. The ends were cut back, 7 bases at V and 3 bases at J, with 7 bases in the middle. With respect to this clonotype: Its specificity is unknown.

The rearrangement joins TRBV12-3 or TRBV12-4 to TRBJ2-7; no firm D call. Material: PBMCs or a T cell subset sorted from them (not recorded which). This receptor was identified in an adult woman who had mild COVID-19 (a few samples of this study predate the infection). Cell type and time point are not known. The CDR3 sequence: CASTALYEQYF. The CDR3 coding sequence is TGTGCCAGCACAGCGCTCTACGAGCAGTACTTC.